A single sample is the source of the 28 T cell receptor beta chains below, sequenced in a study of T cells after posttransplantation cyclophosphamide. Produced via immunoSEQ multiplex PCR; TCRdb's table is partial and in-frame only. The sample lists approximately 16,000 clones, roughly 84% occurring once. Methotrexate plus calcineurin inhibitor accompanied controls' myeloablative marrow transplants; sampling was 1 year later. The specimen comprised PBMCs, sampled less than 400 days after allogeneic stem cell transplant with calcineurin inhibitor and methotrexate. These receptors originate from a young adult male patient who received an allogeneic stem cell transplant from a related donor, was CMV-positive, and had no GVHD. The graft donor may have given rise to some T cells.

The sample holds a few counts of this clone. J is TRBJ1-3 and V is TRBV7-6; no reliable D call. Germline V lookup: CDR1 SGHVS, CDR2 FNYEAQ. There are 14 residues in the CDR3. With 0 bases removed from V and 4 bases from J, the gap between germline ends came to 7 bases. CDR3 region: CASSLAGEGNTIYF. For the CDR3, the DNA is TGTGCCAGCAGCTTAGCGGGCGAGGGAAACACCATATATTTT. Based on the CDR3 plus reference TRBV7-6 and TRBJ1-3, the full variable domain is GAGVSQSPRYKVTKRGQDVALRCDPISGHVSLYWYRQALGQGPEFLTYFNYEAQQDKSGLPNDRFSAERPEGSISTLTIQRTEQRDSAMYRCASSLAGEGNTIYFGEGSWLTVV.

The chain joins TRBV5-1 to TRBJ1-3; D is possibly TRBD1 (6 bases). The length of the CDR3 is 15 residues. Trimming pared 2 bases from V and 2 bases from J, leaving 11 bases between. Germline V CDR1 and CDR2: SGHRS, YFSETQ. The CDR3 reads CASSFGGAAGNTIYF. DNA of the CDR3: TGCGCCAGCAGCTTCGGGGGGGCTGCTGGAAACACCATATATTTT. Full variable domain (rest looked up from reference TRBV5-1 and TRBJ1-3): KAGVTQTPRYLIKTRGQQVTLSCSPISGHRSVSWYQQTPGQGLQFLFEYFSETQRNKGNFPGRFSGRQFSNSRSEMNVSTLELGDSALYLCASSFGGAAGNTIYFGEGSWLTVV.

This chain uses TRBV7-6 with TRBJ2-7; possible D gene TRBD1, 7 bases. The germline V gene has CDR1 SGHVS and CDR2 FNYEAQ. V was pared by 4 bases and J by 5 bases, with 18 bases between. The CDR3 runs to 15 residues. The CDR3 nucleotides are TGTGCCAGCAGCTACGGGGGACAGACTTCGGACGAGCAGTACTTC. It specifies CASSYGGQTSDEQYF.

The chain carries TRBV6-5 and TRBJ1-5; 10 nucleotides agree with TRBD1. J gave up 7 bases and V 10 bases, and 13 bases lay outside the gene matches. This CDR3 is 15 amino acids long. In germline, CDR1 is MNHEY, CDR2 SVGAGI. CDR3 amino acids: CATSSTGGGGQPQHF. In DNA, the CDR3 is TGTGCCACCTCTTCGACAGGGGGCGGTGGGCAGCCCCAGCATTTT.

This chain's CDR3 is CASSLRRSYEQYF. CDR3 coding DNA: TGTGCCAGCAGCTTGCGTCGCTCCTACGAGCAGTACTTC. The J gene is TRBJ2-7, the V gene TRBV11-2; D unclear. Trimming took 3 bases from V and 0 from J, leaving 6 bases between them. The CDR3 totals 13 residues. Germline V lookup: CDR1 SGHAT, CDR2 FQNNGV.

The chain has TRBV6-1 and TRBJ1-4; no definite D call. The CDR3 runs to 13 residues. With 1 base removed from V and 7 bases from J, the gap between germline ends came to 7 bases. Germline CDR1 is MNHNS and CDR2 is SASEGT. CDR3 in amino acids: CASSEGPIEKLFF. CDR3 in DNA: TGTGCCAGCAGTGAAGGGCCGATTGAAAAACTGTTTTTT.

V usage is TRBV27 and J usage is TRBJ2-5, with 8 positions matching TRBD1. Trimming took 5 bases from V and 2 from J; bases not matched to a gene: 4. CDR1 and CDR2 from the germline V gene are MNHEY and SMNVEV (reference sequence). The CDR3 length is 14 residues. CDR3 loop: CASSKYRGQETQYF. CDR3 bases: TGTGCCAGCAGTAAGTACAGGGGGCAAGAGACCCAGTACTTC.

This rearrangement joins TRBV7-3 to TRBJ2-7; D is perhaps TRBD2 (5 bases). V dropped 10 bases and J dropped 5 bases, with 15 bases sitting between them. This CDR3 comprises 12 residues. The germline CDR1 and CDR2 sequences are SGHTA and FQGTGA. CDR3 coding DNA: TGTGCCAAGACTAAACGGTTCGACGAGCAGTACTTC. It yields the protein CAKTKRFDEQYF.

J is TRBJ1-3 and V is TRBV11-2; weak D call: TRBD1 (6 bases). The CDR3 contains 16 residues. CDR1 and CDR2 (germline): SGHAT, FQNNGV. Trimming took 1 base from V and 1 from J, leaving 11 bases between them. The CDR3 coding sequence is TGTGCCAGCAGCTTAGGGCCAACAGGGTCTGGAAACACCATATATTTT. Translation: CASSLGPTGSGNTIYF. Supplemented by reference TRBV11-2 and TRBJ1-3, the full variable domain reads EAGVAQSPRYKIIEKRQSVAFWCNPISGHATLYWYQQILGQGPKLLIQFQNNGVVDDSQLPKDRFSAERLKGVDSTLKIQPAKLEDSAVYLCASSLGPTGSGNTIYFGEGSWLTVV.

This chain joins TRBV5-6 and TRBJ2-1; D perhaps matches TRBD2 (5 bases). CDR1 SGHDT and CDR2 YYEEEE come from the germline V gene. This CDR3 has 15 residues. With 0 bases removed from V and 8 bases from J, the gap between germline ends came to 15 bases. The CDR3, as DNA: TGTGCCAGCAGCTTGGGAGGAGGACCCGGGGATGAGCAGTTCTTC. Residues: CASSLGGGPGDEQFF. The whole variable domain, filled in from reference TRBV5-6 and TRBJ2-1, reads DAGVTQSPTHLIKTRGQQVTLRCSPKSGHDTVSWYQQALGQGPQFIFQYYEEEERQRGNFPDRFSGHQFPNYSSELNVNALLLGDSALYLCASSLGGGPGDEQFFGPGTRLTVL.

The chain carries TRBV21-1 and TRBJ2-1; no DNA check was done on the table's D call, TRBD2. TRBV21-1 is a pseudogene locus. CDR3 size: 15 residues. The CDR3 loop is CASSIEGRSYNEQFF. DNA of the CDR3: TGTGCCAGCAGCATTGAAGGGAGGTCCTACAATGAGCAGTTCTTC.

The chain uses TRBV10-3 and TRBJ2-5, with D tentatively TRBD1 (6 bases). The CDR3 is made up of 14 amino acids. The V end lost 3 bases, the J end lost 5 bases, and 13 bases lay between the germline ends. Looked up from germline, CDR1 is ENHRY and CDR2 is SYGVKD. The CDR3 DNA follows: TGTGCCATCAGTGATAGAGGGGGTAGGGAGACCCAGTACTTC. Translating it yields CAISDRGGRETQYF.

The chain couples TRBV28 to TRBJ1-2; the D gene is possibly TRBD1 (5 bases). Germline loops: CDR1 MDHEN, CDR2 SYDVKM. The CDR3 contains 14 residues. The germline V and J ends were trimmed by 6 bases and 3 bases, with 14 bases remaining between them. CDR3 in DNA: TGTGCCAGCAGCGTCGGAGGGGTCGACTATGGCTACACCTTC. Protein: CASSVGGVDYGYTF.

The chain recombines TRBV28 with TRBJ2-4, with TRBD2 matching over 7 bases. The CDR3 loop spans 14 amino acids. Germline values: CDR1 MDHEN, CDR2 SYDVKM. Germline trimming cut 8 bases from V and 6 bases from J; bases unmatched to any gene: 10. The CDR3 sequence: CASRSGRAGNIQYF. CDR3 in DNA: TGTGCCAGCCGCTCTGGGAGGGCGGGAAACATTCAGTACTTC.

A single count supports this clone. The chain carries TRBV19 and TRBJ1-2; TRBD1 might be the D (6 bases). Germline assignment: CDR1 LNHDA and CDR2 SQIVND (reference sequence). V lost 1 base and J lost 4, with 7 bases in between. CDR3 length: 13 amino acids. In nucleotides, the CDR3 is TGTGCCAGTAGTATAGTGGACAGCTATGGCTACACCTTC. It translates to CASSIVDSYGYTF.

The CDR3 region is CASSPGGGANTEAFF. DNA of the CDR3: TGTGCCAGCAGCCCCGGAGGGGGGGCGAACACTGAAGCTTTCTTT. V is TRBV5-4 and J is TRBJ1-1, with D perhaps matching TRBD1 (6 bases). The germline V gene encodes CDR1 SGHNT and CDR2 YYREEE (reference sequence). The length of the CDR3 is 15 residues. With 4 bases removed from V and 1 base from J, the gap between germline ends came to 14 bases.

This sequence joins TRBV6-4 and TRBJ1-5, with D possibly TRBD1 on 5 matching bases. Germline CDR1 MRHNA, CDR2 SNTAGT. The CDR3 has 13 amino acids. Trimming took 5 bases from V and 4 from J, leaving 9 bases between them. The CDR3 DNA reads as TGTGCCAGCAGTTCACAGGAAAATCAGCCCCAGCATTTT. Translating gives CASSSQENQPQHF.

This clone was seen only once. The chain uses TRBV10-1 and TRBJ2-2; 7 nucleotides align to TRBD1. The length of the CDR3 is 13 residues. Germline-derived CDR1 and CDR2 are WNHNN and SYGVQD (reference sequence). V shed 8 bases and J 2 bases; nucleotides not matched to a gene: 2. The DNA for the CDR3 is TGCGCCAGCGGGGACAGCAACACCGGGGAGCTGTTTTTT. As protein: CASGDSNTGELFF.

The genes are TRBV7-9 and TRBJ1-1; TRBD1 aligns across 8 bases. The junction had 5 bases not matched to a gene; V was cut back by 4 bases and J by 4 bases. This CDR3 spans 14 amino acids. Germline CDR1 reads SEHNR; CDR2 reads FQNEAQ (reference sequence). CDR3 sequence reads: CASSSDRASTEAFF. The DNA for the CDR3 is TGTGCCAGCAGCTCGGACAGGGCGAGCACTGAAGCTTTCTTT. Using reference TRBV7-9 and TRBJ1-1 for the parts outside the CDR3, the full variable domain is DTGVSQNPRHKITKRGQNVTFRCDPISEHNRLYWYRQTLGQGPEFLTYFQNEAQLEKSRLLSDRFSAERPKGSFSTLEIQRTEQGDSAMYLCASSSDRASTEAFFGQGTRLTVV.

CDR3: CASTRKGQGARNEQFF. The DNA for the CDR3 is TGTGCCAGCACTAGGAAAGGACAGGGGGCGCGAAATGAGCAGTTCTTC. V gene TRBV28 combines with J gene TRBJ2-1, with 11 bases lining up with TRBD1. The CDR3 is 16 amino acids. Germline V gene lookup returns CDR1 MDHEN and CDR2 SYDVKM. V shed 7 bases, J shed 7 bases, and the junction held 12 bases outside the gene matches.

The genes are TRBV18 and TRBJ1-1; D remains unclear. This CDR3 comprises 11 residues. V dropped 6 bases and J dropped 6 bases, with 8 bases sitting between them. Per the germline V gene, CDR1 is KGHSH and CDR2 is LQKENI. CDR3 DNA: TGTGCCAGCTCTCCAGGCCCTGAAGCTTTCTTT. Translated, it gives CASSPGPEAFF.

This clone was seen more than once but under ten times. The chain has TRBV19 and TRBJ2-2; D perhaps matches TRBD2 (5 bases). The CDR3 runs 15 residues. The germline gives CDR1 LNHDA, CDR2 SQIVND (reference sequence). V was cut by 4 bases and J by 5 bases, with 14 bases left in between. CDR3 residues: CASSTRLPTTGELFF. The CDR3 coding sequence is TGTGCCAGTAGTACGCGACTACCCACGACCGGGGAGCTGTTTTTT.

The V gene is TRBV15, the J gene TRBJ2-1; 10 nucleotides align to TRBD1. V lost 3 bases and J lost 9; bases outside the gene matches: 11. In germline, CDR1 is LNHNV, CDR2 YYDKDF (reference sequence). CDR3 size: 16 residues. CDR3 loop: CATSRPRDRGMSEQFF. The CDR3 nucleotides read TGTGCCACCAGCAGGCCCCGGGACAGGGGAATGAGTGAGCAGTTCTTC.

The chain uses TRBV28 and TRBJ2-7; D is undetermined. CDR3 size: 15 residues. V was cut by 1 base and J by 6 bases, with 16 bases left in between. CDR1 and CDR2 (germline): MDHEN, SYDVKM. CDR3 sequence (DNA): TGTGCCAGCAGTTTATCGTCCGGGTCAAAGCGCGAGCAGTACTTC. It codes for CASSLSSGSKREQYF.

The chain combines TRBV27 with TRBJ2-7, with TRBD1 matching 7 bases. CDR3 length: 16 amino acids. V shed 3 bases and J 5 bases; nucleotides not matched to a gene: 13. The germline gives CDR1 MNHEY, CDR2 SMNVEV (reference sequence). CDR3 amino acids: CASSFSPKDRSDEQYF. The DNA of the CDR3 is TGTGCCAGCAGTTTTTCCCCTAAGGACAGGAGCGACGAGCAGTACTTC.

This sequence joins TRBV6-5 and TRBJ2-7; perhaps TRBD1 as D (6 bases). The germline V and J ends were trimmed by 5 bases and 1 base, with 9 bases remaining between them. Germline CDR1 is MNHEY and CDR2 is SVGAGI. This CDR3 is built from 13 residues. In nucleotides, the CDR3 is TGTGCCAGCAGTGCTACAGGGTCCTACGAGCAGTACTTC. Translation: CASSATGSYEQYF.

The rearrangement links TRBV13 to TRBJ2-5; 9 nucleotides agree with TRBD1. The CDR3 is 16 residues long. CDR1 is PRHDT, CDR2 FYEKMQ, per germline (reference sequence). V lost 2 bases and J lost 4; bases outside the gene matches: 8. CDR3: CASSLREQGARETQYF. The CDR3 coding sequence is TGTGCCAGCAGCTTAAGGGAACAGGGGGCTCGAGAGACCCAGTACTTC.

The rearrangement links TRBV30 to TRBJ1-4; the D is unclear. The germline CDR1 and CDR2 sequences are GTSNPN and SVGIG (reference sequence). Between the trimmed V and J ends, which lost 2 bases and 8 bases, there was a span of 12 bases. The CDR3 sequence is 13 residues long. CDR3 sequence reads: CAWSSESWEKLFF. CDR3 DNA sequence: TGTGCCTGGAGTTCTGAGAGTTGGGAAAAACTGTTTTTT.